These 10 T cell receptor beta chains were sequenced from one sample in a study of tissue T cells after allogeneic stem cell transplantation. The repertoire was sequenced with immunoSEQ multiplex PCR; TCRdb's copy has only in-frame clones and lacks some. The sample has tens of thousands of clones; roughly 72% are singletons. The sequencing input was spleen. Every receptor here comes from a female BALB/c mouse in good health. This strain's MHC haplotype is H2-d.

Concerning this clone itself: The gene symbols are mouse symbols. The CDR3 extends 1 residue past the end of the read, so its final part is completed from the germline J gene. The chain links TRBV1 to TRBJ2-4; 8 nucleotides align to TRBD1. Germline CDR1 reads NSQYPW; CDR2 reads LRSPGD (reference sequence). CDR3 length: 15 amino acids. V lost 4 bases and J lost 0; bases outside the gene matches: 3. Here the CDR3 reads CTCSGRGRSQNTLYF. The covered CDR3 bases are TGCACCTGCAGTGGCAGGGGGCGGAGTCAAAACACCTTGTAC.

A note on this clone: Gene names follow the mouse nomenclature. The read ends 1 residue before the CDR3 terminus; that terminus is restored from the germline J gene. The chain carries TRBV3 and TRBJ2-4; 10 nucleotides agree with TRBD2. Germline V gene sequence: CDR1 SNHLY, CDR2 FYNGKV (reference sequence). The CDR3 has 14 amino acids. Trimming removed 4 bases from V and 6 bases from J; junction bases left unmatched: 4. The CDR3 here is CASSSLLGGNTLYF. The CDR3 DNA, read in part, is TGTGCCAGCAGCTCTTTACTGGGGGGGAACACCTTGTAC.

This clone was recorded once. The genes are named according to mouse. The read ends 1 residue shy of where the CDR3 ends; the end is completed using the germline J gene. The V and J genes are TRBV14 and TRBJ2-4; D possibly corresponds to TRBD1 (5 bases). CDR3 length: 14 residues. V was trimmed by 2 bases and J by 0 bases, leaving 7 bases between them. The germline CDR1 and CDR2 sequences are SGHDT and FRDEAV. The part of the CDR3 DNA that was read is TGTGCCAGCAGTTTAGGGGATAGTCAAAACACCTTGTAC. Translation gives CASSLGDSQNTLY. From start to end, the CDR3 is CASSLGDSQNTLYF.

Concerning this clone: Germline and genes: mouse. The DNA ends 1 residue before the CDR3 does, and the rest of the CDR3 is filled in from the germline J gene. V and J are TRBV13-3 and TRBJ1-1, with 8 bases matching TRBD1. In germline, CDR1 is NNHDY, CDR2 SYVADS. CDR3 length: 14 amino acids. V lost 3 bases to trimming and J lost 2 bases; unmatched junction nucleotides: 3. Partial CDR3 DNA: TGTGCCAGCAGTGTCGGGACAGGCAACACAGAAGTCTTC. This encodes CASSVGTGNTEVF. The CDR3 in its entirety is CASSVGTGNTEVFF.

About this clone itself: Mouse gene names and germline throughout. The CDR3 goes on 1 residue after the read ends, and that part is filled in from the germline J gene. The rearrangement uses TRBV1 and TRBJ2-2; TRBD2 aligns across 8 bases. Germline CDR1 NSQYPW, CDR2 LRSPGD (reference sequence). The V gene end was trimmed by 0 bases and the J gene end by 1 base; junction bases not matched to a gene: 1. This CDR3 is 16 amino acids long. The CDR3 sequence: CTCSADWGGNTGQLYF. The DNA read from the CDR3 is TGCACCTGCAGTGCAGATTGGGGGGGAAACACCGGGCAGCTCTAC. Combining the CDR3 with reference TRBV1 and TRBJ2-2 gives the whole variable domain VTLLEQNPRWRLVPRGQAVNLRCILKNSQYPWMSWYQQDLQKQLQWLFTLRSPGDKEVKSLPGADYLATRVTDTELRLQVANMSQGRTLYCTCSADWGGNTGQLYFGEGSKLTVL.

Note on this clone: Here the gene names and germline are mouse. The CDR3 end falls 1 residue outside the read, so it is completed with the germline J gene. This rearrangement joins TRBV30 to TRBJ2-5; perhaps TRBD2 as D (6 bases). Germline-derived CDR1 and CDR2 are SQVVS and ANEGSEA. The CDR3 is made up of 12 amino acids. V shed 3 bases and J shed 4 bases, with 8 bases lying between them. The CDR3 sequence: CSSSLGEDTQYF. The sequenced part of the CDR3 DNA is TGTAGTTCTAGCTTGGGGGAAGACACCCAGTAC.

With respect to this clone: Mouse gene names and germline throughout. The observed sequence ends 1 residue before the CDR3 terminus, with the missing tail filled in from the germline J gene. The chain has TRBV4 and TRBJ2-2, with 9 bases lining up with TRBD1. CDR3 size: 14 residues. V shed 7 bases and J 3 bases; nucleotides not matched to a gene: 3. The germline CDR1 and CDR2 sequences are LGHDT and YNNKQL (reference sequence). The CDR3 sequence is CASKTGGDTGQLYF. Partial CDR3 DNA: TGTGCCAGCAAGACAGGGGGGGACACCGGGCAGCTCTAC. Filled out from reference TRBV4 and TRBJ2-2, the complete variable domain reads ETAVFQTPNYHVTQVGNEVSFNCKQTLGHDTMYWYKQDSKKLLKIMFSYNNKQLIVNETVPRRFSPQSSDKAHLNLRIKSVEPEDSAVYLCASKTGGDTGQLYFGEGSKLTVL.

With respect to this clone: These gene names are mouse names. The read terminates 1 residue before the CDR3 end, so the remaining end is supplied by the germline J gene. V and J are TRBV14 and TRBJ1-4; the match to TRBD1 covers 11 bases. Looked up from germline, CDR1 is SGHDT and CDR2 is FRDEAV. V shed 2 bases and J 0 bases; nucleotides not matched to a gene: 3. The CDR3 sequence is 17 residues long. Incomplete CDR3 DNA: TGTGCCAGCAGTTTAAGGGACAGGGGGATTTCCAACGAAAGATTATTT. Translated: CASSLRDRGISNERLF. The full CDR3 reads CASSLRDRGISNERLFF.

Comment on this clone: The listed genes are named as in mouse. The read gets to within 1 residue of the CDR3 end, and the germline J gene fills in the rest. At the DNA level, this CDR3 is encoded by other sequences in the same sample as well. The chain uses TRBV13-2 and TRBJ1-1; 8 bases are shared with TRBD1. The V and J ends lost 5 bases and 0 bases, in that order; junction bases with no gene match: 0. The CDR3 sequence is 13 residues long. CDR1 and CDR2 (germline): NNHNN, SYGAGS (reference sequence). CDR3 sequence reads: CASGGQANTEVFF. The sequenced CDR3 bases are TGTGCCAGCGGGGGACAGGCAAACACAGAAGTCTTC.

Comment on this clone: The gene names here belong to mouse. The observed sequence ends 1 residue before the CDR3 terminus, with the missing tail filled in from the germline J gene. V is TRBV19 and J is TRBJ1-3; 12 bases map to TRBD1. Germline CDR1 FNHDT, CDR2 SITEND (reference sequence). V gave up 3 bases and J gave up 3 bases; unmatched junction bases: 4. The CDR3 length is 16 residues. This CDR3 is CASSNRDRGLGNTLYF. The sequenced part of the CDR3 DNA is TGTGCCAGCAGTAACCGGGACAGGGGGCTTGGAAATACGCTCTAT. Based on the CDR3 plus reference TRBV19 and TRBJ1-3, the full variable domain is GGIITQTPKFLIGQEGQKLTLKCQQNFNHDTMYWYRQDSGKGLRLIYYSITENDLQKGDLSEGYDASREKKSSFSLTVTSAQKNEMAVFLCASSNRDRGLGNTLYFGEGSRLIVV.